The rows below give T cell receptor beta chains drawn from one sample of a study of blood T cell repertoires in COVID-19. Repertoires were generated with immunoSEQ multiplex PCR, while TCRdb's copy carries only in-frame clones and drops some. The repertoire has around 82,000 clones, 90% of them found once; the top ten carry less than 8.5%. What was sequenced was peripheral blood. The receptors originated from a human donor in a cohort sampled during active COVID-19. Each CDR3 is given with its conserved first and last residue. A D gene is named only where the DNA matches it firmly. Clone size appears in some rows only: once, few, many, or a class for an expanded clone.

>NA|TRBD2|TRBV24-1|TRBJ2-3
TGTGCCACCAGTGATTTGTGGACTAGCGGGGGGGCCTCAGATACGCAGTATTTT
CATSDLWTSGGASDTQYF
>NA|TRBD1|TRBV5-1|TRBJ1-6
TGCGCCAGCAGCTGGAGAGGGACAGGCTTAAATAATTCACCCCTCCACTTT
CASSWRGTGLNNSPLHF
>once|TRBD2|TRBV7-9|TRBJ2-7
TGTGCCAGCAGCTTTCGGGGGGGAGACTCCTACGAGCAGTACTTC
CASSFRGGDSYEQYF
>NA|TRBD2|TRBV7-8|TRBJ2-2
TGTGCCAGCAGCTCCGACTTGATAGGACTAGCGGCAAACACCGGGGAGCTGTTTTTT
CASSSDLIGLAANTGELFF
>NA|NA|TRBV5-6|TRBJ2-7
TGTGCCAGCAGCTTAGGGGTTTGGGGAAACTACGAGCAGTACTTC
CASSLGVWGNYEQYF
>NA|TRBD1|TRBV24-1|TRBJ2-3
TGTGCCACCAGTGATTTGTTCGACAGGGGGTGCTCATTCTCAGATACGCAGTATTTT
CATSDLFDRGCSFSDTQYF
>NA|TRBD1|TRBV27|TRBJ1-5
TGTGCCAGCAGTGAATACAGGGGAAGCGGCAATCAGCCCCAGCATTTT
CASSEYRGSGNQPQHF
>NA|TRBD1|TRBV19|TRBJ1-5
TGTGCCAGTAGTATAGAAGGGACAGGGTATCAGCCCCAGCATTTT
CASSIEGTGYQPQHF
>NA|TRBD1|TRBV7-9|TRBJ1-6
TGTGCCAGCAGCCGTGGAGGACAGGGTAATTCACCCCTCCACTTT
CASSRGGQGNSPLHF
>NA|TRBD1|TRBV10-3|TRBJ2-7
TGTGCCTCCCGACAGGGAAACTCCTACGAGCAGTACTTC
CASRQGNSYEQYF
>NA|TRBD2|TRBV19|TRBJ2-1
TGTGCCAGTAGTGCGGGGGGGGCGTCCTACAATGAGCAGTTCTTC
CASSAGGASYNEQFF
>NA|TRBD1|TRBV6-2/TRBV6-3|TRBJ2-2
TGTGCCAGCAGCAGCGGACAGGTCGGATACGGGGAGCTGTTTTTT
CASSSGQVGYGELFF
>NA|NA|TRBV11-2|TRBJ2-7
TGTGCCAGCAGCTTAAGCGAGCAGCAGTACTTC
CASSLSEQQYF
>NA|TRBD2|TRBV9|TRBJ2-7
TGTGCCAGCAGCGTAGGAGCTAGCGGAGTTTCCTACGAGCAGTACTTC
CASSVGASGVSYEQYF
>NA|TRBD2|TRBV10-2|TRBJ2-7
TGCGCCAGCAGTGAGTTTGCGGGGGGACCCTACGAGCAGTACTTC
CASSEFAGGPYEQYF
>NA|TRBD2|TRBV28|TRBJ2-1
TGTGCCAGCAGTCCCATTGGACTAGCGGGGGCGGTCTCCTACAATGAGCAGTTCTTC
CASSPIGLAGAVSYNEQFF
>NA|TRBD2|TRBV7-9|TRBJ2-3
TGTGCCAGCAGCACCCGGACTAGCGCCCGCACAGATACGCAGTATTTT
CASSTRTSARTDTQYF
>NA|NA|TRBV3-1/TRBV3-2|TRBJ2-7
TGTGCCAGCAGCCACACTAGCGAGCAGTACTTC
CASSHTSEQYF
>NA|NA|TRBV19|TRBJ1-5
TGTGCCAGTAGTTCCCCGCGCGGGGCGATTAATCAGCCCCAGCATTTT
CASSSPRGAINQPQHF
>NA|TRBD1|TRBV7-9|TRBJ2-7
TGTGCCAGCAGCTCCTTCCGGGACAGGGACGAGCAGTACTTC
CASSSFRDRDEQYF
>NA|TRBD1|TRBV27|TRBJ1-2
TGTGCCAGCAGTCATACTCCCGGGACAGGGACAGTAGGTGGCTACACCTTC
CASSHTPGTGTVGGYTF
>once|TRBD1|TRBV9|TRBJ1-3
TGTGCCAGCAGCGTAGGGGGGACAGCCGGAAACACCATATATTTT
CASSVGGTAGNTIYF
>NA|TRBD1|TRBV5-1|TRBJ2-2
TGCGCCAGCAGCTTGGACAGGGGGAACACCGGGGAGCTGTTTTTT
CASSLDRGNTGELFF
>NA|TRBD2|TRBV7-2|TRBJ2-3
TGTGCCAGCAGCTTATTGGGACTAGCGAGCTCGCAGTATTTT
CASSLLGLASSQYF
>NA|NA|TRBV19|TRBJ1-1
TGTGCCAGTAGTATCATTGGACAAGGGGACACTGAAGCTTTCTTT
CASSIIGQGDTEAFF
>NA|TRBD1|TRBV7-7|TRBJ2-1
TGTGCCAGCAGCTTAGCAGACAGGGGGGGCGATGAGCAGTTCTTC
CASSLADRGGDEQFF
>NA|TRBD1|TRBV6-5|TRBJ1-5
TGTGCCAGCAGACCGACAGGGGGCAATCAGCCCCAGCATTTT
CASRPTGGNQPQHF
>once|TRBD1|TRBV19|TRBJ2-2
TGTGCCATCCAAAGGGGACAGGGAATTCCCGGGGAGCTGTTTTTT
CAIQRGQGIPGELFF
>NA|NA|TRBV6-6|TRBJ1-5
TGTGCCAGCAGTTACTCGTTGGGAGGGGCCGATCAGCCCCAGCATTTT
CASSYSLGGADQPQHF
>NA|NA|TRBV5-1|TRBJ2-2
TGCGCCAGCAGCTTGGTCAGGGGAGACCCCGGGGAGCTGTTTTTT
CASSLVRGDPGELFF
>NA|TRBD1|TRBV5-6|TRBJ2-2
TGTGCCAGCAGCTTGGGACAGGGTTTCGCGAACACCGGGGAGCTGTTTTTT
CASSLGQGFANTGELFF
>once|NA|TRBV6-1|TRBJ2-4
TGTGCCAGCAGTGAACTAGCCAAAAACATTCAGTACTTC
CASSELAKNIQYF
>NA|NA|TRBV28|TRBJ2-7
TGTGCCAGCAGTTCGGTCCCGGACAGCCGGACCCTCTACGAGCAGTACTTC
CASSSVPDSRTLYEQYF
>NA|NA|TRBV30|TRBJ1-1
TGTGCCTGGGGTACTCAGGCTACCACTGAAGCTTTCTTT
CAWGTQATTEAFF
>once|NA|TRBV27|TRBJ2-5
TGTGCCAGCAGTTTATCGCGAGGGGTTAGCGGTACAGAGACCCAGTACTTC
CASSLSRGVSGTETQYF
>NA|NA|TRBV4-1|TRBJ2-3
TGCGCCAGCAGCCAAGGCTGGACTCCCACAGATACGCAGTATTTT
CASSQGWTPTDTQYF
>medium-sized|NA|TRBV2|TRBJ1-1
TGTGCCAGCAAGGAGGGAGGGTTGACTGAAGCTTTCTTT
CASKEGGLTEAFF
>NA|TRBD1|TRBV19|TRBJ1-2
TGTGCCAGTCTCCGGGACAGGGGATTAAACTATGGCTACACCTTC
CASLRDRGLNYGYTF
>NA|NA|TRBV7-2|TRBJ2-5
TGTGCCAGCAGCCCCCGGCGGGCTACCGCTAACCAAGAGACCCAGTACTTC
CASSPRRATANQETQYF
>NA|NA|TRBV2|TRBJ2-3
TGTGCCAGCAAACCCCAGGTTAGCACAGATACGCAGTATTTT
CASKPQVSTDTQYF
>NA|TRBD1|TRBV5-1|TRBJ2-5
TGCGCCAGCAGCTTGGGACAGGGGGCGAGGGAGACCCAGTACTTC
CASSLGQGARETQYF
>NA|TRBD2|TRBV6-6|TRBJ2-3
TGTGCCAGCCGTCGACTAGCGGGGTCCCTATCCGGCACAGATACGCAGTATTTT
CASRRLAGSLSGTDTQYF
>NA|NA|TRBV29-1|TRBJ1-1
TGCAGCGTTTTTTCCAGCGGGATCCTGAACACTGAAGCTTTCTTT
CSVFSSGILNTEAFF
>NA|TRBD2|TRBV13|TRBJ2-1
TGTGCCAGCAGCTTAGGGGGGGGGAGCTCCTACAATGAGCAGTTCTTC
CASSLGGGSSYNEQFF
>NA|TRBD1|TRBV28|TRBJ2-7
TGTGCCAGCAGACCTACGGGACAGGGTTCCTACGAGCAGTACTTC
CASRPTGQGSYEQYF
>NA|TRBD1|TRBV9|TRBJ1-2
TGTGCCAGCAGCCCGAGCCCACAGGGGGACGGCTACACCTTC
CASSPSPQGDGYTF
>NA|TRBD1|TRBV29-1|TRBJ1-1
TGCAGCGTTGATCTCGACAGGGGCCCCGAAGCTTTCTTT
CSVDLDRGPEAFF
>NA|TRBD2|TRBV5-1|TRBJ2-1
TGCGCCAGCAGCCTCCAGGGACTAGCGGGGGGGCCTTGGGATGAGCAGTTCTTC
CASSLQGLAGGPWDEQFF
>NA|TRBD2|TRBV7-8|TRBJ2-2
TGTGCCAGCAGCCCTAGCGGAGGAAGCACCGGGGAGCTGTTTTTT
CASSPSGGSTGELFF
>NA|TRBD1|TRBV9|TRBJ1-5
TGTGCCAGCAGACCCAGACAGGGACCATCCCCCCAGCATTTT
CASRPRQGPSPQHF